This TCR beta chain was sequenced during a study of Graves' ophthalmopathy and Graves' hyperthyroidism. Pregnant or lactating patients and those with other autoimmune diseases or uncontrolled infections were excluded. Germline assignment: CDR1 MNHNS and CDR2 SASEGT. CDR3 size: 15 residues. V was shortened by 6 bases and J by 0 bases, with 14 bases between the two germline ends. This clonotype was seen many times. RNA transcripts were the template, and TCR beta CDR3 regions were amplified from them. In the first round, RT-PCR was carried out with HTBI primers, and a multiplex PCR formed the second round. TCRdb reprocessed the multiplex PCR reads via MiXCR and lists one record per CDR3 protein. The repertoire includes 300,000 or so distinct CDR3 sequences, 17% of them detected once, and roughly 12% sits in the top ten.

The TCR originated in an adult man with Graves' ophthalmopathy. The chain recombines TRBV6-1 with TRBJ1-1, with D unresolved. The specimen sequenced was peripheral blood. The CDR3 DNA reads TGTGCCAGCAGCCCACTCGAACGGATGAACACTGAAGCTTTCTTT. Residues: CASSPLERMNTEAFF.